This is a list of T cell receptor beta chains from one sample in a study of molecular identifiers for immune sequencing clone quantification. TCRdb used MiXCR to reprocess the PCR reads, holding one entry per CDR3 protein. The sample has some 91,000 distinct CDR3 sequences, roughly a quarter seen once. Source material: naive CD8+ T cells from blood, with Jurkat cell RNA spiked in. The receptor set was obtained from a human donor in good health. Some libraries in this study had Jurkat cell RNA spiked in. The CDR3 runs from the conserved cysteine through the conserved F or W. The order of the fields is V gene, J gene, clone size, D gene, CDR3 protein, CDR3 DNA. The D gene is left open where the match is weak. Expanded clones are given a class, and other clones once, few, many or no size at all.

>TRBV6-2/TRBV6-3|TRBJ1-1|many|NA
CASSYGGPAEAFF
TGTGCCAGCAGTTACGGGGGTCCGGCTGAAGCTTTCTTT
>TRBV29-1|TRBJ2-3|many|NA
CSFHGIGDTQYF
TGCAGCTTCCACGGGATAGGAGATACGCAGTATTTT
>TRBV6-5|TRBJ1-6|NA|NA
CASSSPAGDNSPIHF
TGTGCCAGCAGTTCCCCGGCAGGAGATAATTCACCCATCCACTTT
>TRBV15|TRBJ1-4|few|TRBD1
CATSREGQGIEKLFF
TGTGCCACCAGCAGAGAGGGACAGGGGATTGAAAAACTGTTTTTT
>TRBV4-1|TRBJ2-7|many|TRBD1
CASSQRGTESTYEQYF
TGCGCCAGCAGCCAACGAGGGACAGAGTCTACCTACGAGCAGTACTTC
>TRBV4-3|TRBJ2-4|many|NA
CASSQGSDGAQYF
TGCGCCAGCAGCCAAGGGTCTGACGGAGCTCAGTACTTC
>TRBV29-1|TRBJ1-2|NA|TRBD1
CSVATGDGHTF
TGCAGCGTTGCGACAGGGGATGGCCACACCTTC
>TRBV7-2|TRBJ2-3|many|NA
CASSRDTGTDTQYF
TGTGCCAGCAGCCGGGACACCGGCACAGATACGCAGTATTTT
>TRBV28|TRBJ1-5|many|NA
CASSTHGIGQRTWAQHF
TGTGCCAGCAGTACCCATGGTATTGGACAGCGGACGTGGGCCCAGCATTTT
>TRBV7-9|TRBJ2-3|many|TRBD1
CASSPRTGLTDTQYF
TGTGCCAGCAGCCCAAGGACAGGTTTGACAGATACGCAGTATTTT
>TRBV11-2|TRBJ2-1|few|TRBD2
CASSWTSGLHNEQFF
TGTGCCAGCAGCTGGACTAGCGGACTACACAATGAGCAGTTCTTC
>TRBV13|TRBJ2-3|many|TRBD1
CASSTEPQTGEQGTDTQYF
TGTGCCAGCAGCACGGAGCCACAGACAGGGGAGCAAGGCACAGATACGCAGTATTTT
>TRBV6-1|TRBJ2-1|NA|NA
CASSEDPPWGDSYNAQFF
TGTGCCAGCAGTGAAGACCCTCCGTGGGGGGACTCCTACAATGCGCAGTTCTTC
>TRBV19|TRBJ2-1|NA|NA
CASSILQGANNEQFF
TGTGCCAGTAGTATCTTACAGGGAGCCAACAATGAGCAGTTCTTC
>TRBV6-2/TRBV6-3|TRBJ2-5|NA|TRBD2
CASSIAGGSQETQCF
TGTGCCAGCAGTATAGCGGGGGGATCCCAAGAGACCCAGTGCTTC
>TRBV9|TRBJ2-3|many|NA
CASSALITDTQYF
TGTGCCAGCAGCGCCCTCATCACAGATACGCAGTATTTT
>TRBV18|TRBJ2-3|many|TRBD2
CASSPPTGAGASTDTQYF
TGTGCCAGCTCACCCCCGACGGGAGCGGGGGCTTCCACAGATACGCAGTATTTT
>TRBV27|TRBJ1-1|few|NA
CASSLTGPTGAFF
TGTGCCAGCAGTTTAACGGGCCCTACGGGGGCTTTCTTT
>TRBV28|TRBJ2-3|NA|TRBD2
CANRFLAGVGTKSTDTQYF
TGTGCCAACAGGTTTCTAGCGGGAGTCGGTACTAAAAGCACAGATACGCAGTATTTT
>TRBV6-2/TRBV6-3|TRBJ2-7|many|TRBD1
CASSYSRDRSSYEQYF
TGTGCCAGCAGTTACTCCCGGGACAGAAGCTCCTACGAGCAGTACTTC
>TRBV29-1|TRBJ1-2|few|NA
CSVDSAANYGYTF
TGCAGCGTTGACTCGGCGGCTAACTATGGCTACACCTTC
>TRBV12-3/TRBV12-4|TRBJ2-7|many|TRBD1
CASNTGTGSDEQYF
TGTGCCAGCAATACCGGGACAGGGTCGGACGAGCAGTACTTC
>TRBV20-1|TRBJ2-1|many|NA
CSARDGSSTGHEQFF
TGCAGTGCTAGAGATGGGTCCTCCACGGGCCATGAGCAGTTCTTC
>TRBV2|TRBJ2-2|many|NA
CASRWDTGELFF
TGTGCCAGCAGGTGGGACACCGGGGAGCTGTTTTTT
>TRBV19|TRBJ2-3|many|TRBD2
CASSEVIAGGLGTDTQYF
TGTGCCAGTAGTGAGGTAATAGCGGGGGGGCTTGGCACAGATACGCAGTATTTT
>TRBV4-3|TRBJ2-2|NA|TRBD1
CASSLDRITGELFF
TGCGCCAGCAGCCTGGACAGGATCACCGGGGAGCTGTTTTTT
>TRBV7-6|TRBJ2-5|NA|TRBD2
CASNQTRGGLEPQYF
TGTGCCAGCAACCAAACCCGGGGGGGCCTAGAGCCCCAGTACTTC
>TRBV11-2|TRBJ2-1|many|NA
CASSLPGPSHEQFF
TGTGCCAGCAGCTTACCGGGACCGTCCCATGAGCAGTTCTTC
>TRBV19|TRBJ1-1|many|NA
CASTRGHTEAFF
TGTGCCAGTACCCGGGGGCACACTGAAGCTTTCTTT
>TRBV7-9|TRBJ2-2|many|NA
CASSSNTGELFF
TGTGCCAGCAGCAGTAACACCGGGGAGCTGTTTTTT
>TRBV6-1|TRBJ1-1|many|TRBD1
CASSEDRGHSNTEAFF
TGTGCCAGCAGTGAAGATAGGGGGCACAGTAACACTGAAGCTTTCTTT
>TRBV20-1|TRBJ2-7|many|TRBD2
CSATSGVSSYEQYF
TGCAGTGCTACGAGCGGGGTTAGCTCCTACGAGCAGTACTTC
>TRBV6-2/TRBV6-3|TRBJ1-5|many|NA
CASSYSARHNQPQHF
TGTGCCAGCAGTTACTCGGCCAGACACAATCAGCCCCAGCATTTT
>TRBV19|TRBJ2-7|many|TRBD1
CASSLGTGDVHEQYF
TGTGCCAGTAGTCTCGGGACAGGGGATGTCCACGAGCAGTACTTC
>TRBV7-9|TRBJ2-5|many|TRBD1
CASSRGQQETQYF
TGTGCCAGCAGCAGGGGACAGCAAGAGACCCAGTACTTC
>TRBV30|TRBJ1-2|NA|NA
CAWKTDTNYGYTF
TGTGCCTGGAAAACAGATACTAACTATGGCTACACCTTC
>TRBV7-8|TRBJ2-7|NA|NA
CASSPMPGTYEQYF
TGTGCCAGCAGCCCCATGCCAGGCACCTACGAGCAGTACTTC
>TRBV19|TRBJ2-1|many|NA
CASSSNNEQFF
TGTGCCAGCAGCTCCAACAATGAGCAGTTCTTC
>TRBV20-1|TRBJ2-1|many|NA
CSARGNDEPTWADEQFF
TGCAGTGCTAGGGGTAACGATGAGCCAACCTGGGCGGATGAGCAGTTCTTC
>TRBV7-9|TRBJ2-5|NA|TRBD2
CASSLKRGGPEPQYF
TGTGCCAGCAGCTTAAAGCGGGGGGGCCCGGAGCCCCAGTACTTC
>TRBV5-6|TRBJ1-1|many|NA
CASSFRVEAFF
TGTGCCAGCAGCTTTAGGGTTGAAGCTTTCTTT
>TRBV4-3|TRBJ2-2|NA|NA
CASSRGSYTGELFF
TGCGCCAGCAGCCGAGGAAGTTACACCGGGGAGCTGTTTTTT
>TRBV6-5|TRBJ2-1|few|TRBD2
CASSYSPSGSIYEQFF
TGTGCCAGCAGTTACTCACCAAGCGGGAGCATTTATGAGCAGTTCTTC
>TRBV7-6|TRBJ2-3|many|NA
CASSHGRIDTQYF
TGTGCCAGCAGCCACGGACGGATAGATACGCAGTATTTT
>TRBV20-1|TRBJ2-3|many|TRBD1
CSARTPGTGFTDTQYF
TGCAGTGCTAGAACTCCCGGGACAGGGTTCACAGATACGCAGTATTTT
>TRBV4-3|TRBJ2-2|NA|TRBD1
CASSPRQGADGELFF
TGCGCCAGCAGCCCCAGACAGGGGGCCGACGGGGAGCTGTTTTTT
>TRBV5-4|TRBJ2-7|many|TRBD1
CASSSWTGDPYEQYF
TGTGCCAGCAGCTCGTGGACAGGGGACCCCTACGAGCAGTACTTC
>TRBV6-5|TRBJ2-7|NA|NA
CASSYSGYGQYF
TGTGCCAGCAGTTACTCGGGGTACGGGCAGTACTTC
>TRBV27|TRBJ1-1|NA|NA
CASSLLTNTEAFF
TGTGCCAGCAGTTTACTCACGAACACTGAAGCTTTCTTT
>TRBV7-8|TRBJ1-5|many|NA
CASSLKAGSNQPQHF
TGTGCCAGCAGCTTGAAGGCGGGGAGCAATCAGCCCCAGCATTTT
>TRBV28|TRBJ2-5|many|TRBD2
CASSLETSGRETQYF
TGTGCCAGCAGTTTAGAGACTAGCGGGCGCGAGACCCAGTACTTC